This T cell receptor (beta chain) was sequenced in a study of identical twins. CDR3 length equals 13 residues. V dropped 4 bases and J dropped 5; count of bases not matched to a gene: 5. From germline, CDR1 is DFQATT and CDR2 SNEGSKA (reference sequence). This clonotype was recorded many times. No antigen is known for it. The authors used template switching to add a universal primer site and gave cDNA unique molecular identifiers. Each CDR3 protein gets one entry after TCRdb re-called the 5' RACE reads with MiXCR. The sample has around 690,000 distinct CDR3 sequences; around 20% are singletons. Whole-study results and caveats: Within cord blood, abundant beta clonotypes carried fewer insertions, but memory repertoires showed no such trend.

The same data also went into a second study, on T cells expressing NK-cell markers.

The sequenced sample was PBMCs. The rearrangement links TRBV20-1 to TRBJ2-1, with 7 bases aligning to TRBD2. This receptor was identified in a woman between 18 and 30 years old in good health. The CDR3 DNA reads as TGCAGTGCTACAAGCGGGGTAGACAATGAGCAGTTCTTC. As protein: CSATSGVDNEQFF.